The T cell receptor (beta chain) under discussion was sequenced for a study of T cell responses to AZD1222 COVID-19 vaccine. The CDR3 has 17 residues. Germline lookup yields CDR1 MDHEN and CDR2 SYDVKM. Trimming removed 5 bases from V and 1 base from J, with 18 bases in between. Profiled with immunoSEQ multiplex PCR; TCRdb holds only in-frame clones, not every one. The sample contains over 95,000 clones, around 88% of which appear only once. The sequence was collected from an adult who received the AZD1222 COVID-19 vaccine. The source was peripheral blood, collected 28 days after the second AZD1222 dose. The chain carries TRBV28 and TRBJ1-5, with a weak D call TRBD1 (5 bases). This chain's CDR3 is CASSPYGAGDSNQPQHF. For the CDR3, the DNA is TGTGCCAGCAGTCCCTATGGGGCGGGGGACAGCAATCAGCCCCAGCATTTT.